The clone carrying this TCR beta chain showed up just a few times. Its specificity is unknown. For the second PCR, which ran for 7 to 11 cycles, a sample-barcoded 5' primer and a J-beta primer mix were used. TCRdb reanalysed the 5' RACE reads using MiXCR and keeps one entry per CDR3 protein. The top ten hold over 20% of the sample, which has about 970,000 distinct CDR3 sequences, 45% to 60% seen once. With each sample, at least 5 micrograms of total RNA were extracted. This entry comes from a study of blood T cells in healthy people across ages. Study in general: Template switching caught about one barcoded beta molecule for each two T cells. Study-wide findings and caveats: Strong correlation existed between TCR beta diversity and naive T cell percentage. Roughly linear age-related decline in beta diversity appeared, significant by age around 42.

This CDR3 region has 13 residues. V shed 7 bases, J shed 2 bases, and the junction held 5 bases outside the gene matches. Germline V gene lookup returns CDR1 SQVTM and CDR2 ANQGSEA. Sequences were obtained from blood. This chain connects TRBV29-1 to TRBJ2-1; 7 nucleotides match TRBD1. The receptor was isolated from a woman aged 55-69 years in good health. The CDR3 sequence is CSARQGAYNEQFF. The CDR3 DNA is TGCAGCGCCCGTCAGGGGGCCTACAATGAGCAGTTCTTC.